The next 32 T cell receptor beta chains were all read from a single sample in a study of T cell repertoires in ileal Crohn's disease. Profiled with immunoSEQ multiplex PCR; TCRdb holds only in-frame clones, not every one. The table lists fewer than 4,500 clones, around 73% of them singletons. Lamina propria lymphocytes from surgical specimens were isolated on a density gradient before sorting. What was sequenced was CD4+ T cells sorted from the ileum. The receptor source for this set is an adult with Crohn's disease.

The chain links TRBV6-5 to TRBJ1-2; possibly TRBD1 for D (5 bases). Trimming stripped 5 bases from V and 3 bases from J, with 13 bases between. The germline gives CDR1 MNHEY, CDR2 SVGAGI. The CDR3 consists of 14 residues. The CDR3 spells CASSIAGGDYGYTF. CDR3 nucleotides: TGTGCCAGCAGTATAGCGGGAGGGGACTATGGCTACACCTTC.

Worth noting for this clone: Other DNA sequences in this specimen translate into the identical CDR3. The chain uses TRBV5-1 and TRBJ2-3; perhaps TRBD2 as D (6 bases). Trimming took off 2 bases at V and 4 bases at J, with 8 bases between the two ends. Germline V gene lookup returns CDR1 SGHRS and CDR2 YFSETQ. This CDR3 region has 13 residues. The CDR3 DNA follows: TGCGCCAGCAGCTTCGGAGGGGCAGATACGCAGTATTTT. Protein: CASSFGGADTQYF.

There are a few counts of this clone. This chain links TRBV5-1 with TRBJ2-3, with TRBD2 matching over 10 bases. V lost 5 bases, J lost 0 bases, and 9 bases stayed unmatched. The CDR3 runs 17 residues. In germline, CDR1 is SGHRS, CDR2 YFSETQ. CDR3 amino acids: CASRSFDSGGSTDTQYF. The CDR3 bases are TGCGCCAGCAGGTCGTTCGATAGCGGGGGGAGCACAGATACGCAGTATTTT.

The chain is built from TRBV29-1 and TRBJ2-3; maybe TRBD2 (6 bases). Trimming left V 4 bases short and J 2 bases short, with 13 bases between. This CDR3 contains 14 residues. CDR1 SQVTM and CDR2 ANQGSEA come from the germline V gene. Written as DNA, the CDR3 is TGCAGCGTTGGTTCGGGACTTCCCACAGATACGCAGTATTTT. This encodes CSVGSGLPTDTQYF.

The rearrangement joins TRBV19 to TRBJ2-3; TRBD2 aligns across 12 bases. Germline CDR1 reads LNHDA; CDR2 reads SQIVND (reference sequence). This CDR3 is built from 14 residues. Unmatched junction bases numbered 2, after V lost 4 bases and J lost 6 bases. This CDR3 is CASSRLAGEDTQYF. The DNA of the CDR3 is TGTGCCAGTAGTAGACTAGCGGGGGAGGATACGCAGTATTTT.

This clone has only one observation. The V gene is TRBV18, the J gene TRBJ1-6, with 11 nucleotides matching TRBD1. Germline V CDR1 and CDR2: KGHSH, LQKENI. Trimming cost V 2 bases and J 7 bases; bases outside gene matches: 4. The CDR3 is made up of 16 amino acids. The CDR3 loop reads CASSPTGQGGNSPLHF. In DNA form, the CDR3 reads TGTGCCAGCTCACCAACGGGACAGGGGGGAAATTCACCCCTCCACTTT.

This clone was counted only a few times. The same CDR3 arises from other DNA sequences in this sample as well. The genes are TRBV7-9 and TRBJ1-1; no clear D. V was shortened by 7 bases and J by 0 bases, with 12 bases between the two germline ends. The CDR3 totals 14 residues. Germline CDR1 is SEHNR and CDR2 is FQNEAQ (reference sequence). DNA of the CDR3: TGTGCCAGCACGCCACCGGGAATGAACACTGAAGCTTTCTTT. As protein: CASTPPGMNTEAFF.

The V gene is TRBV9, the J gene TRBJ1-2; D may be TRBD1 (5 bases). With 0 bases removed from V and 7 bases from J, the gap between germline ends came to 16 bases. The CDR3 runs 15 residues. Germline CDR1 reads SGDLS; CDR2 reads YYNGEE. CDR3 nucleotide sequence: TGTGCCAGCAGCGTAGGGGGGGTTACCTCTGGTGGCTACACCTTC. It specifies CASSVGGVTSGGYTF.

The chain combines TRBV5-8 with TRBJ2-3, with D unclear. Looked up from germline, CDR1 is SGHTS and CDR2 is YDEGEE. The ends were cut back, 0 bases at V and 6 bases at J, with 11 bases in the middle. The CDR3 is 14 residues long. CDR3 bases: TGTGCCAGCAGCTTGGCCTCGGGTGGGGATACGCAGTATTTT. Its protein product is CASSLASGGDTQYF.

The chain links TRBV28 to TRBJ2-1; 7 bases map to TRBD1. The length of the CDR3 is 14 residues. CDR1 is MDHEN and CDR2 is SYDVKM in the germline V gene. The V segment lost 7 bases and the J segment 7 bases; nucleotides outside the gene matches: 10. The DNA of the CDR3 is TGTGCCAGCATCCAGGGGGTAGCGTGGAATGAGCAGTTCTTC. Its translation is CASIQGVAWNEQFF.

V usage is TRBV19 and J usage is TRBJ1-5; no reliable D call. Germline lookup yields CDR1 LNHDA and CDR2 SQIVND (reference sequence). Trimming took off 6 bases at V and 6 bases at J, with 9 bases between the two ends. The CDR3 length is 12 residues. DNA of the CDR3: TGTGCCAGTAGCGCACAGTTTCAGCCCCAGCATTTT. Its translation is CASSAQFQPQHF.

The chain employs TRBV11-2 and TRBJ2-1, with TRBD2 matching over 11 bases. CDR3 length equals 17 residues. Per germline, CDR1 SGHAT and CDR2 FQNNGV. The V and J ends lost 4 bases and 10 bases, in that order; junction bases with no gene match: 15. The CDR3 DNA follows: TGTGCCAGCAGCTCCAAGGCGGTAGCGGGGGGGCCCAGGGAGCAGTTCTTC. Protein product: CASSSKAVAGGPREQFF.

The rearrangement uses TRBV10-3 and TRBJ1-6; 9 bases are shared with TRBD1. CDR1 and CDR2 from the germline V gene are ENHRY and SYGVKD. With V trimmed by 6 bases and J by 3 bases, 3 bases remained unmatched. This CDR3 contains 15 residues. The CDR3, as DNA: TGTGCCATCAGATGGACAGGGGACTATAATTCACCCCTCCACTTT. Translated, it gives CAIRWTGDYNSPLHF.

The chain is built from TRBV7-6 and TRBJ2-1; unclear D gene. Trimming pared 4 bases from V and 5 bases from J, leaving 12 bases between. The CDR3 consists of 14 residues. Germline V gene data show CDR1 as SGHVS and CDR2 as FNYEAQ. CDR3 sequence reads: CASSSSSADNEQFF. CDR3 sequence (DNA): TGTGCCAGCAGCTCCTCCTCCGCGGACAATGAGCAGTTCTTC. Variable domain in full (rest from reference TRBV7-6 and TRBJ2-1): GAGVSQSPRYKVTKRGQDVALRCDPISGHVSLYWYRQALGQGPEFLTYFNYEAQQDKSGLPNDRFSAERPEGSISTLTIQRTEQRDSAMYRCASSSSSADNEQFFGPGTRLTVL.

The chain links TRBV11-1 to TRBJ2-7, with D tentatively TRBD1 (6 bases). CDR1 is SGHAT, CDR2 FQDESV, per germline (reference sequence). This CDR3 is 13 amino acids long. The V end lost 5 bases, the J end lost 4 bases, and 12 bases lay between the germline ends. The DNA of the CDR3 is TGTGCCAGCAGCCGTACCAGGGGTTACGAGCAGTACTTC. Translating it yields CASSRTRGYEQYF.

This clone has more than one count but fewer than ten. Distinct nucleotide sequences in the sample also encode this CDR3. V is TRBV11-1 and J is TRBJ1-1, with 7 bases fitting TRBD1. The CDR3 consists of 13 residues. After removal of 4 bases from V and 5 bases from J, the junction contained 4 bases not matched to a gene. Germline V gene sequence: CDR1 SGHAT, CDR2 FQDESV (reference sequence). This chain's CDR3 is CASSWGRGTEAFF. In DNA, the CDR3 is TGTGCCAGCAGCTGGGGCAGGGGGACTGAAGCTTTCTTT.

The chain recombines TRBV7-2 with TRBJ2-3; 8 bases map to TRBD2. With 4 bases clipped from V and 7 bases from J, the junction kept 16 bases outside the gene matches. CDR3 size: 17 residues. The germline CDR1 and CDR2 sequences are SGHTA and FQGNSA. The CDR3 coding sequence is TGTGCCAGCAGCTCTCCTCGGACGGGGGGGCCTCAATATACGCAGTATTTT. Its translation is CASSSPRTGGPQYTQYF.

The chain couples TRBV2 to TRBJ1-5, with D maybe TRBD1 (6 bases). Trimming left V 2 bases short and J 5 bases short, with 10 bases between. The CDR3 consists of 14 residues. The germline CDR1 and CDR2 sequences are SNHLY and FYNNEI. CDR3: CASSERGGHQPQHF. The CDR3 bases are TGTGCCAGCAGTGAAAGGGGGGGGCATCAGCCCCAGCATTTT.

In this sample, this clone turned up once. V usage is TRBV19 and J usage is TRBJ2-1; TRBD2 matches 14 bases. This CDR3 is 18 amino acids long. Germline V lookup: CDR1 LNHDA, CDR2 SQIVND (reference sequence). Trimming at V came to 7 bases and at J to 0 bases, leaving 8 bases not matched to a gene. The CDR3 DNA is TGTGCCAGTAAGCCGGGACTAGCGGGGGCACGCTCCTACAATGAGCAGTTCTTC. It is translated as CASKPGLAGARSYNEQFF.

The chain joins TRBV9 to TRBJ2-5; no definite D call. This CDR3 is 13 amino acids long. V was shortened by 1 base and J by 1 base, with 5 bases between the two germline ends. Germline V lookup: CDR1 SGDLS, CDR2 YYNGEE. The CDR3 DNA follows: TGTGCCAGCAGCGTAACTGGCCAAGAGACCCAGTACTTC. Amino acid sequence: CASSVTGQETQYF.

The genes are TRBV5-1 and TRBJ2-2, with unresolved D. CDR1 and CDR2 (germline): SGHRS, YFSETQ. The V gene lost 0 bases and the J gene lost 2 bases, with 5 bases spanning the gap. This CDR3 has 14 amino acids. For the CDR3, the DNA is TGCGCCAGCAGCTTGGGGAGCAACACCGGGGAGCTGTTTTTT. This sequence encodes CASSLGSNTGELFF.

V gene TRBV6-1 combines with J gene TRBJ2-7, with 10 bases aligning to TRBD2. The CDR3 consists of 14 residues. V was clipped by 5 bases and J by 9 bases; unmatched bases: 10. Per germline, CDR1 MNHNS and CDR2 SASEGT. CDR3 nucleotide sequence: TGTGCCAGCAGTCGGGCTAGCGGGGGTGGAGGGCAGTACTTC. It is translated as CASSRASGGGGQYF.

This chain uses TRBV18 with TRBJ1-2, with TRBD1 matching over 8 bases. V dropped 6 bases and J dropped 1; count of bases not matched to a gene: 13. Germline CDR1 KGHSH, CDR2 LQKENI. The CDR3 covers 17 residues. In DNA form, the CDR3 reads TGTGCCAGCTCCCCCCAAGGGGCAGGGGGCGATAACTATGGCTACACCTTC. Its translation is CASSPQGAGGDNYGYTF. Based on the CDR3 plus reference TRBV18 and TRBJ1-2, the full variable domain is NAGVMQNPRHLVRRRGQEARLRCSPMKGHSHVYWYRQLPEEGLKFMVYLQKENIIDESGMPKERFSAEFPKEGPSILRIQQVVRGDSAAYFCASSPQGAGGDNYGYTFGSGTRLTVV.

The chain has TRBV4-2 and TRBJ2-2, with 8 bases lining up with TRBD1. J gave up 7 bases and V 1 base, and 14 bases lay outside the gene matches. Germline lookup yields CDR1 LGHNA and CDR2 YNFKEQ. The CDR3 covers 18 residues. The CDR3 region has the DNA TGTGCCAGCAGCCAAGGAGATAATTGGGCAGGGGGCCACGGGGAGCTGTTTTTT. Residues: CASSQGDNWAGGHGELFF.

The rearrangement links TRBV18 to TRBJ1-5; TRBD1 matches 10 bases. With V trimmed by 6 bases and J by 3 bases, 2 bases remained unmatched. CDR3 length equals 14 residues. Germline V lookup: CDR1 KGHSH, CDR2 LQKENI. This chain's CDR3 is CASSGTGANQPQHF. CDR3 DNA sequence: TGTGCCAGCTCGGGGACAGGGGCCAATCAGCCCCAGCATTTT. Full variable domain (remainder filled in from reference TRBV18 and TRBJ1-5): NAGVMQNPRHLVRRRGQEARLRCSPMKGHSHVYWYRQLPEEGLKFMVYLQKENIIDESGMPKERFSAEFPKEGPSILRIQQVVRGDSAAYFCASSGTGANQPQHFGDGTRLSIL.

The chain couples TRBV27 to TRBJ1-2; D perhaps matches TRBD1 (6 bases). V was pared by 6 bases and J by 6 bases, with 20 bases between. The germline gives CDR1 MNHEY, CDR2 SMNVEV (reference sequence). The CDR3 totals 15 residues. DNA for the CDR3: TGTGCCAGCAGCCCAGGGGCAGGATTTGGAGATGGCTACACCTTC. Amino acid sequence: CASSPGAGFGDGYTF.

V gene TRBV11-3 combines with J gene TRBJ2-1, with D perhaps TRBD2 (5 bases). CDR3 length: 15 amino acids. Trimming pared 2 bases from V and 0 bases from J, leaving 8 bases between. CDR1 and CDR2 from the germline V gene are SGHNT and YENEEA. The CDR3: CASSLSGSSYNEQFF. CDR3 coding DNA: TGTGCCAGCAGCTTATCGGGGAGCTCCTACAATGAGCAGTTCTTC.

The chain joins TRBV7-6 to TRBJ1-3; D uncertain. The length of the CDR3 is 15 residues. The V gene's germline CDR1 is SGHVS and CDR2 FNYEAQ. Trimming cost V 0 bases and J 0 bases, with 6 bases left between them. The CDR3 loop is CASSLAGSSGNTIYF. The DNA of the CDR3 is TGTGCCAGCAGCTTAGCAGGGAGCTCTGGAAACACCATATATTTT.

The chain combines TRBV10-2 with TRBJ1-3, with D uncertain. Germline V gene sequence: CDR1 WSHSY, CDR2 SAAADI. Deletions cut 3 bases from V and 4 bases from J, with 22 bases between. The CDR3 sequence is 18 residues long. The CDR3 nucleotides are TGCGCCAGCAGTGAACTCGCTGGTCACCCTGCGGCAGGAAACACCATATATTTT. This translates into CASSELAGHPAAGNTIYF.

In this sample, this clone turned up a few times. This rearrangement joins TRBV30 to TRBJ2-1; D remains ambiguous. Trimming took 4 bases from V and 5 from J, leaving 15 bases between them. This CDR3 is built from 14 residues. CDR1 and CDR2 from the germline V gene are GTSNPN and SVGIG (reference sequence). CDR3 DNA: TGTGCCTGGACCCCCCTGCAGAGGAACAATGAGCAGTTCTTC. This sequence encodes CAWTPLQRNNEQFF.

CDR3 in amino acids: CASSLMNLAGGYTGELFF. For the CDR3, the DNA is TGCGCCAGCAGCCTAATGAATTTAGCGGGGGGATACACCGGGGAGCTGTTTTTT. The rearrangement uses TRBV4-1 and TRBJ2-2; 10 bases map to TRBD2. Germline assignment: CDR1 MGHRA and CDR2 YSYEKL. This CDR3 comprises 18 residues. V shed 4 bases and J 3 bases; nucleotides not matched to a gene: 11.

The V gene is TRBV15, the J gene TRBJ2-5; maybe TRBD1 (6 bases). Germline-derived CDR1 and CDR2 are LNHNV and YYDKDF (reference sequence). The germline V and J ends were trimmed by 0 bases and 1 base, with 9 bases remaining between them. The CDR3 has 15 residues. The DNA of the CDR3 is TGTGCCACCAGCAGAGATCAAGGGGGCCAAGAGACCCAGTACTTC. Protein: CATSRDQGGQETQYF.